This T cell receptor beta chain was observed in a study of blood T cell repertoires in COVID-19. Germline V gene data show CDR1 as SGHRS and CDR2 as YFSETQ. V lost 3 bases and J lost 12; bases outside the gene matches: 9. The CDR3 is 13 residues long. Only in-frame clones appear in the TCRdb table, and some are missing; sequencing was by immunoSEQ multiplex PCR. The sample records around 140,000 clones, approximately 91% being singletons. V is TRBV5-1 and J is TRBJ2-1; 7 nucleotides match TRBD1. The receptor comes from an older man with acute or convalescent COVID-19. Sequencing input: peripheral blood. CDR3 DNA sequence: TGCGCCAGCAGCTGGGACAGCGGTTTCGGGCAGTTCTTC. Translation: CASSWDSGFGQFF. Full variable domain (missing parts from reference TRBV5-1 and TRBJ2-1): KAGVTQTPRYLIKTRGQQVTLSCSPISGHRSVSWYQQTPGQGLQFLFEYFSETQRNKGNFPGRFSGRQFSNSRSEMNVSTLELGDSALYLCASSWDSGFGQFFGPGTRLTVL.